This T cell receptor beta chain was sequenced for a study of cytomegalovirus exposure and HLA in healthy donors. Study observations and caveats: Common viral pathogens (according to a later analysis) appeared linked to several of the most significant clusters. Later analysis demonstrated an association between a missense DCLRE1C variant and TCR beta V- and J-gene trimming. Owing to their indistinguishability, certain V segments, notably TRBV6-2 and TRBV6-3, were excluded. Presence/absence results assume similar sequencing depth per donor, which may not hold.

From germline, CDR1 is SGHTS and CDR2 YDEGEE. V lost 0 bases, J lost 6 bases, and 13 bases lay in between. The CDR3 consists of 15 residues. As regards this clone: Its antigen is unknown.

Primers for the PCR totalled 60 Vbeta and 13 Jbeta. The table came from immunoSEQ multiplex PCR; TCRdb's copy has only in-frame clones and leaves some out. The data show some 130,000 clones, roughly 84% seen once. The specimen sequenced was PBMCs. This TCR derives from a boy younger than 18 in good health and CMV-seronegative. The chain employs TRBV5-8 and TRBJ1-5; weak D call: TRBD1 (5 bases). CDR3 sequence reads: CASSLVGGTAQPQHF. CDR3 nucleotide sequence: TGTGCCAGCAGCTTGGTGGGGGGGACGGCTCAGCCCCAGCATTTT.